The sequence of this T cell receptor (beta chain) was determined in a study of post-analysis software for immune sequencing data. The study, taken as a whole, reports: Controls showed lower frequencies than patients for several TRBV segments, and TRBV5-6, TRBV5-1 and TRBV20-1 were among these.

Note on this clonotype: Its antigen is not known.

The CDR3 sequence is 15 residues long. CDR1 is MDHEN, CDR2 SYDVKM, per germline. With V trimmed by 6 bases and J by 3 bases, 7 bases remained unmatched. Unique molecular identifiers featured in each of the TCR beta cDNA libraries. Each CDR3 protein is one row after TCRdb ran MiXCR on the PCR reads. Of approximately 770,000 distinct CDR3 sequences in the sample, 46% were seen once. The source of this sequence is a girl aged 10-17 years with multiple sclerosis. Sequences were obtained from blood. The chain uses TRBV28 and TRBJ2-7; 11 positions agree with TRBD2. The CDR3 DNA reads TGTGCCAGCAGGCTAGCGGGAGGTTGGGACTACGAGCAGTACTTC. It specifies CASRLAGGWDYEQYF.